This TCR beta chain was observed in a study of T cells expressing NK-cell markers. The CDR3 covers 17 residues. Germline lookup yields CDR1 LGHNA and CDR2 YSLEER. UMI-tagged 5'RACE template switching yielded the TCR beta cDNA. TCRdb processed the 5' RACE reads again and assigns one entry to each CDR3 protein, with no DNA. Its table lists hundreds of thousands of distinct CDR3 sequences. The J gene is TRBJ1-4, the V gene TRBV4-3; TCRdb picks TRBD1, but there is no DNA to check that call. Sequencing was performed on blood T cells: a sorted CD56 or NKG2C T cell subset, CD4+ or CD8+ T cells, or bulk PBMC T cells (not recorded which). The receptor was derived from a woman between 18 and 69 years old in good health. CDR3 region: CASSQAPGRHISVKLFF.